This T cell receptor (beta chain) was retrieved from a study of identifying expanded T cells in peripheral blood (dated by TCRdb to between 2018 and 2020). In the study overall: Technical replicates were generated by sequencing separate aliquots of the same genomic DNA pool, with four replicates compared pairwise. The study at large found these results: It was expected by the authors that biological variance in healthy repertoires might increase further over much longer intervals, such as months to years. Approximately 1.1 differentially abundant clones were flagged by the binomial model between technical replicates, whereas about 15 and 19 were flagged over approximately two weeks and four weeks, respectively. Across all healthy-donor time intervals, the beta-binomial model significantly cut both the number of clones called differentially abundant and the false-positive rate. In all healthy donors, the variance in clone template counts between samples taken about 14 days apart rose significantly as total template count increased.

TCRbeta CDR3 regions were profiled with the immunoSEQ Assay using bias-controlled multiplex PCR amplification of genomic DNA. The authors processed their data as follows. The absolute abundance of each unique TCRbeta CDR3 region was quantified after sequences were collapsed and filtered. Differential abundance was tested with two models: a binomial (Fisher-equivalent) model and a beta-binomial model that adds time-dependent variance fitted from healthy donors. Clones with fewer than 5 combined templates were excluded, and clones with Benjamini-Hochberg FDR below 0.01 were called differentially abundant. Using the form v = (b*log(k)+a)^2, the beta-binomial variance was modeled as a function of the total template count across the two samples. TCRdb carries this immuneACCESS record with in-frame sequences only. Its versions omit some clonotypes, under half of them owing to an unresolved V gene in the studies checked, with the rest unexplained. V, J and clone size are those of that table, while D and trimming were read from the DNA. The table for this sample lists 70,000 to 100,000 clones; 88% of them were counted only once. The top ten clonotypes cover about 3.9% of the sample.

During the collection period, no immune events, such as infections, were documented for the healthy donors. Blood repertoires from healthy donors were used as a training cohort for calibrating time-dependent variance in a beta-binomial model of differential abundance of T-cell clones. There were roughly 10 healthy donors in the training cohort, of whom 3 were female and 7 were male. The donors were between about 25 and 70 years old, with an average age of roughly 40 years. Whole blood, obtained from a commercial supplier, was collected from each healthy donor at three time points spaced around 2 weeks apart. For immunosequencing, genomic DNA was extracted from whole blood that had not been sorted. About this clone: It has no known antigen specificity. No much larger clone is present one base from it, and per-base qualities are unavailable.

This TCR came from a person aged 18 to 75 in good health. The sequenced material came from blood.

This receptor has the CDR3 CASSKYLRTGVSYEQYF. In nucleotide form, the sequence is TGTGCCAGCAGCAAATATCTTAGGACAGGGGTTTCCTACGAGCAGTACTTC. This sequence uses TRBV21-1 and TRBJ2-7; the table's D call TRBD1 went unverified against the DNA. TRBV21-1 is a known pseudogene. The CDR3 has 17 amino acids, counting the end cysteine and phenylalanine. Just the 51-base CDR3 DNA is kept, in frame starting at base 1.